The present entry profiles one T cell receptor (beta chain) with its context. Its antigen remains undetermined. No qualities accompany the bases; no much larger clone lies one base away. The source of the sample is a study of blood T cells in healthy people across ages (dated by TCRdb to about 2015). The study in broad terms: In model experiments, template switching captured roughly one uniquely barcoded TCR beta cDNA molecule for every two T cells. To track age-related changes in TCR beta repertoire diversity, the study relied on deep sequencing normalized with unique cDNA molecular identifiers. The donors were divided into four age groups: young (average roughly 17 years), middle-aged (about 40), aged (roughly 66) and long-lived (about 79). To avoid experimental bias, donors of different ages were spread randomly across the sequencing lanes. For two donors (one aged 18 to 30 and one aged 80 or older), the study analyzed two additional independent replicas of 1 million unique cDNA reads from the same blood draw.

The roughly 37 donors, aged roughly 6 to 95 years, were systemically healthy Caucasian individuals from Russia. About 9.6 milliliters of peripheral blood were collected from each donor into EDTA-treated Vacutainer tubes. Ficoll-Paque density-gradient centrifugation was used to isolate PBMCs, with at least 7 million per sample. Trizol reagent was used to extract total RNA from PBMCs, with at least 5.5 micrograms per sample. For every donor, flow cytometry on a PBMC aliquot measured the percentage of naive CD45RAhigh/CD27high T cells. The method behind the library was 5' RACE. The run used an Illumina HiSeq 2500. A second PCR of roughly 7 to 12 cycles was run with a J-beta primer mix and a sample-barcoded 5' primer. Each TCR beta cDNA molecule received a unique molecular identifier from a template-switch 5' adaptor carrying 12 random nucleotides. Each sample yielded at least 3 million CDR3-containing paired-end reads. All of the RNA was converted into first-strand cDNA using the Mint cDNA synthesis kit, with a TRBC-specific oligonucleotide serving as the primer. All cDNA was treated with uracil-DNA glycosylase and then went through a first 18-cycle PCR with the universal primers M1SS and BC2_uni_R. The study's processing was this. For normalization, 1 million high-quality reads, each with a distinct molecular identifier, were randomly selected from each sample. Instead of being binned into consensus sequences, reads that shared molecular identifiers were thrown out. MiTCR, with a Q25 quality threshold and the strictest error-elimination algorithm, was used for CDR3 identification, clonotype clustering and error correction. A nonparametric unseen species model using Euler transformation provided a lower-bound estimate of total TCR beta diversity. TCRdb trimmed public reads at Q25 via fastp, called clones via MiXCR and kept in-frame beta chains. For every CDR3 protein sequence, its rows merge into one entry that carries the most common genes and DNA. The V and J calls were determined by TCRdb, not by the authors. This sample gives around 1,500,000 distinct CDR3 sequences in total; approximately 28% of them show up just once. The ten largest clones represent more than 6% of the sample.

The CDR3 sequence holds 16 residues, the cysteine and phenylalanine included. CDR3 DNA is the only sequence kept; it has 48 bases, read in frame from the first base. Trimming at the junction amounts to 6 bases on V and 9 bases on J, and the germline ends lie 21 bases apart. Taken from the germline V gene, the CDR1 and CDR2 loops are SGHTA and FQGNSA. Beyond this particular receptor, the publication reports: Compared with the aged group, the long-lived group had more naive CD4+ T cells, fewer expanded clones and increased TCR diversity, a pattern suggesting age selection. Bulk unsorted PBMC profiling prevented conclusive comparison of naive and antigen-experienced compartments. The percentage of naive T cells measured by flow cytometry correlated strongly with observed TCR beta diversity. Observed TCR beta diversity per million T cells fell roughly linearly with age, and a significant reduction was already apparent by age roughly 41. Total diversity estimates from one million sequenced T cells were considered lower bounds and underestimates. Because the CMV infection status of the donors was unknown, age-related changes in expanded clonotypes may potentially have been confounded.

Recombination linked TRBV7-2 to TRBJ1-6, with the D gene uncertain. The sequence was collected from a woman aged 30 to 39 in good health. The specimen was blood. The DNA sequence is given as TGTGCCAGCAGTGGTGTAGGTCCAGCTCAGGTTTCACCCCTCCACTTT. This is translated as CASSGVGPAQVSPLHF.